This TCR beta chain was profiled in a study of T-cell memory formation after mild COVID-19 (dated by TCRdb to about 2021). For context, the study as a whole: Most TCR sequence clusters were specific to one of the two donors. T-cell clones expanding and contracting after mild COVID-19 in a couple of donors were tracked by longitudinal TCRalpha and TCRbeta repertoire sequencing. Two young, previously healthy adult volunteers made up the cohort, one male and one female. Beyond this particular receptor, the publication reports: SARS-CoV-2 specificity of the second-wave clones peaking on day 37 was not confirmed. Contracting CD4+ clones appeared mostly in the CM and EM memory subsets, whereas CD8+ clones were enriched in EMRA. Clones that contracted from day 15 to 85 showed balanced CD4/CD8 phenotypes, whereas a second wave of clones that expanded from day 15 to 37 leaned towards CD4+. Some responding clones were detected in pre-infection memory, which suggested that pre-existing cross-reactive memory T cells had joined the SARS-CoV-2 response. The study included only a couple of mild cases, and larger cohorts that include severe cases with pre-infection samples were judged to be necessary.

Ficoll-Paque density gradient centrifugation was the method used to isolate PBMCs. As to this clonotype: The antigen this receptor binds is unknown. Nothing much larger sits one base from this clone, and base qualities are not available.

The sample was run on an Illumina NovaSeq 6000. TCRalpha and TCRbeta cDNA libraries were built by 5'RACE with constant-segment primers, adding sample barcodes and unique molecular identifiers. RNA was extracted from every sample with Trizol reagent. Library amplification was performed in two PCR steps, and a second sample barcode and Illumina TruSeq adapters were introduced in the second step. Libraries were sequenced on an Illumina NovaSeq with 2 x 150 bp paired-end reads. The study's processing was this. The reads were demultiplexed and collapsed into UMI-guided consensus sequences using migec v1.2.7. Using mixcr v2.1.11, UMI consensuses were aligned to TRA and TRB V and J templates and then assembled into clonotypes. A clonotype was counted as expanded or contracted only when both edgeR and NoisET called the clonotype significant, with the noise models trained on biological replicates. edgeR calls used a false discovery rate-adjusted p below 0.01 and a log2 fold-change threshold of 1. As an exploratory analysis of dynamics, max-normalized trajectories of the 1000 most abundant clonotypes were examined by PCA with hierarchical clustering. The CD4 or CD8 phenotype of responding clones was assigned using the separately sequenced CD4+ and CD8+ repertoires. TCRdb reran the public reads through fastp at Q25 and MiXCR, keeping productive beta chains. Rows matching on CDR3 protein sequence are summarized as one entry with the most common DNA and genes. TCRdb, not the authors, supplied the V and J calls. A total of about 400,000 distinct CDR3 sequences appear in this sample, roughly 17% of them only once. The ten largest clonotypes hold about 22% of the sample.

V loses 3 bases at its end and J loses 7 bases; junction bases beyond the gene matches: 17. CDR1 and CDR2, per the germline V gene, are MGHRA and YSYEKL. Its CDR3 holds 17 amino acids, cysteine through phenylalanine. Only CDR3 DNA remains: 51 bases, in frame from the first base. The chain is encoded by TRBV4-1 joined to TRBJ1-2; 7 nucleotides in the junction match TRBD1. This sequence originates from a man between 18 and 35 years old who had mild COVID-19 (a few samples of this study predate the infection). The sample titles of this study are shuffled in the database, so cell type and time point are left out; the donor was told from shared clones. The sequenced sample was PBMCs or a T cell subset sorted from them (not recorded which). The nucleotide sequence reads TGCGCCAGCAGCCACATCCTATATGACAGGGAGGATGGTGGCTACACCTTC. This codes for CASSHILYDREDGGYTF.